The sequence of this T cell receptor (beta chain) was determined in a study of cytomegalovirus exposure and HLA in healthy donors (dated by TCRdb to about 2017). General notes on the study: An earlier analysis of approximately 640 of the donors reported approximately 290 Gb of sequence data and 117 million unique TCR beta sequences from about 180 million T cells. An earlier analysis of 587 of the donors used high-throughput TCR beta sequencing to judge whether each TCR beta V gene segment behaved as functional or pseudogenic. Because of strong linkage in the cohort, five DR-DQ haplotypes were treated as single units for association and clustering. An early release that covered about 600 HLA-typed donors contained around 330 gigabases of sequencing data and some 87 million unique TCR sequences. A later genetic analysis used genome-wide SNP genotypes for about three fifths of the 666 donors, treating that subset as a discovery cohort. Class I and class II HLA loci were covered by the typing at four-digit resolution. Rather than using new phenotypic data, the later analysis identified candidate immune exposures from TCR beta sequences and from how often those sequences occurred across donors. Donor age, sex, ethnicity and CMV serostatus were collected together with the repertoire data. The number of donors typed differed by locus, with roughly 629-640 for A, B, C, DRB1 and DQB1, about 500 for DQA1, 600 to 610 for DPA1, and some 470 for DPB1. To predict cytomegalovirus infection status, the study brought together high-throughput TCR immunosequencing, statistical association of individual TCRs with disease status, and machine learning. The study aimed to test whether signatures of past pathogen exposure could be identified by cataloging public T cell receptors. Of the roughly 400 genotyped donors, 81% fell in the genetic ancestry cluster associated with self-reported Caucasian donors. All discovery cohort repertoires had been generated using a single sequencing platform. A separate validation cohort of about 110 different subjects was used in addition to the roughly 700-subject first cohort. Using immunosequencing, the study profiled T cell repertoires from 500 to 800 subjects and related those repertoires to cytomegalovirus serostatus. On average, roughly 250,000 unique TCR beta nucleotide sequences were sequenced per donor among about 400 genotyped donors of the cohort, with 15% to 20% of those sequences being non-productive. To study patterns of TCR occurrence, a later analysis re-analyzed previously published TCR beta repertoires from around 660 donors and added high-resolution HLA genotyping.

According to the germline V gene, CDR1 reads SGDLS and CDR2 reads YYNGEE. The CDR3 has 13 amino acids, counting the end cysteine and phenylalanine. This entry keeps only the CDR3 DNA: 39 bases, framed from base 1. The junction carries 14 bases between V and J, which are trimmed by 5 bases and 11 bases respectively. The cohort was made up of under 800 healthy bone marrow donors. All cohort members were sampled while nominally healthy, although unrecorded immune exposures were likely present. The donor tested CMV seronegative and was one of the 352 seronegative cohort members. A peripheral blood sample was provided by each donor, and peripheral blood mononuclear cells were used for TCR beta sequencing. Genomic DNA extraction from the blood cell samples was performed with the Qiagen DNeasy Blood Extraction Kit. Libraries came from the immunoSEQ multiplex PCR assay. For the multiplex PCR, a mixture combining 60 forward primers for TCR Vbeta segments and 13 reverse primers for TCR Jbeta segments was used. Amplification of the CDR3 region of rearranged TCR beta genes was performed with a multiplex PCR assay on genomic DNA. The Illumina HiSeq System was used to sequence the amplified TCR beta libraries as 87-base-pair reads. Processing in the source paper ran as follows. In a later analysis, tens of millions of unique TCR beta chains were counted across the approximately 670 repertoires, and some 10 million of these chains were shared by at least two donors. Raw reads were error-corrected and collapsed into unique sequences with a nearest-neighbor algorithm that merged closely related sequences to remove PCR and sequencing errors. Alignment of CDR3 sequences to IMGT reference sequences was used to assign V, D and J gene segments. Each retained sequence needed at least a six-nucleotide match to both a V gene segment and a J gene segment. Rearrangements were called productive when the CDR3 lacked stop codons and stayed in frame with V and J; all others were non-productive. Following IMGT convention, CDR3 was defined as the stretch from the second conserved V-encoded cysteine to the conserved J-encoded phenylalanine. In an earlier analysis of 500 to 650 of the donors, sequences lacking an unambiguous match to a single V gene segment were excluded. An earlier analysis of 550 to 650 of the donors classified V segments as functional when productive rearrangements were above 56.7% and as segregating when the standard deviation between donors was above 5%. A statistical classification framework was developed to diagnose cytomegalovirus status using the catalog of TCR beta chain sequences. In a later analysis, TCR nucleotide sequences were compared against IMGT/GENE-DB human TR gene sequences so that V and J genes could be assigned. A later analysis assigned CDR3 sequences and most-parsimonious VDJ recombination scenarios with the TCRdist pipeline. A later analysis defined each TCR beta chain by its CDR3 amino acid sequence plus V-gene family, and excluded reads lacking a unique V-gene family. In a later analysis, 500 to 650 highly shared, low-generation-probability nucleotide sequences were removed to address suspected cross-contamination and a sequencing artifact. In a later analysis, a clonal expansion index for each public chain was calculated from normalized within-repertoire ranks of inferred template counts. In a later analysis, generation probabilities were computed using a VDJ recombination model fitted to out-of-frame rearrangements, and the results were checked against IGoR. In a later analysis, hypergeometric tests were used to score TCR-TCR, TCR-HLA and TCR-CMV co-occurrence, with a repertoire-size bias correction applied to TCR pairs. To estimate false discovery rates, a later analysis permuted the HLA or CMV assignments 20 times. A later analysis grouped co-occurring TCRs with DBSCAN, adding TCRdist sequence similarity when clustering within HLA-allele-positive subsets. Repertoires with fewer than 30,000 or more than 120,000 public chains were left out of co-occurrence clustering, as were five repertoires with anomalous nucleotide sharing. The clones in this table, taken by TCRdb from immuneACCESS, are in-frame only. Not every clone is retained; where verified, under half of the shortfall comes from an unresolved V gene, and the cause of the rest is unknown. The D gene and trimming were derived from the DNA, and the V and J assignments and clone size from that table. The table for this sample lists roughly 89,000 clones; 75% to 85% of them were counted only once. The top ten clonotypes cover over 2% of the sample.

Of note for this clone: No antigen is known for it. Within one base of it there is no much larger clone, and no base qualities were kept.

General conclusions and limits of the study: An association between a missense DCLRE1C variant and V-gene and J-gene trimming of TCR beta chains was found in a later genetic analysis and replicated in an independent cohort. A further reported finding was that TCR beta sequences accurately predicted the HLA-A and HLA-B alleles for most subjects in the first cohort. Compared with the 666-donor mean, donors in an Asian-associated ancestry cluster had fewer N-insertions in productive TCRs, according to a later genetic analysis. Broadly in line with IMGT annotations, most TCR beta V segments showed up in productive rearrangements about 87% or about 30% of the time in an earlier analysis of 450 to 600 of the donors. The classifier was reported to diagnose cytomegalovirus status with high specificity and sensitivity in both the original cohort and the validation cohort. Correlated functional status among segregating V segments might be attributable to linkage disequilibrium, but an unknown experimental factor could not be ruled out. The earlier analysis of almost 600 of the donors excluded approximately 17 rarely observed V segments, including chromosome 9 orphons, because counts were too low. Sequencing depth was assumed to be roughly uniform across donors in the presence/absence analyses, though that assumption may not hold. The cohort was sequenced for TCR beta chains only, and without alpha or paired-chain data the features that could be detected were limited. Because some donors lacked HLA typing at each locus, the association tests relied only on the typed subset. In a later analysis, TCR association rates were found to vary across HLA loci, with the most associated TCRs seen for DRB1 alleles and the fewest for HLA-C alleles. When HLA alleles, especially DR and DQ, strongly co-occurred, attributing TCR associations to individual alleles was difficult. In a later analysis, HLA-associated TCR beta chains were found to be more clonally expanded and to have lower generation probabilities than equally common non-associated chains. A later analysis found that most CMV-associated TCR beta chains appeared HLA-restricted, with HLA associations seemingly driven largely by CMV exposure. The only immune exposure information available for the cohort was CMV serostatus. A few of the identified cytomegalovirus-associated TCR beta chains were confirmed in vitro to be specific for cytomegalovirus antigens. A later analysis reported that several top co-occurrence clusters appeared linked to parvovirus B19, influenza, CMV and Epstein-Barr virus. Because the 87-base-pair reads could not distinguish some IMGT-functional V segments, including TRBV6-2 and TRBV6-3, those segments were excluded. The authors suggested that the approach could potentially be extended to other disease states and immunological phenotypes. Specific HLA alleles were associated with 16,951 TCR beta sequences at a false discovery rate of 0.05 in a later analysis. Most TCR sequences were seen in very few donors, while some public TCRs were found in many individuals. The study listed 164 TCR beta chains as associated with cytomegalovirus. A cluster of highly shared sequence variants was judged likely to be a technical artifact of the sequencing pipeline.

The rearranged chain carries TRBV9 and TRBJ1-6; the D segment cannot be called with confidence. Sequenced: PBMCs. The TCR sequence derives from a man between 18 and 29 years old in good health and CMV-seronegative. CDR3 loop: CASSRGPGTPLHF. The DNA is TGTGCCAGCAGTCGAGGGCCAGGAACACCCCTCCACTTT.